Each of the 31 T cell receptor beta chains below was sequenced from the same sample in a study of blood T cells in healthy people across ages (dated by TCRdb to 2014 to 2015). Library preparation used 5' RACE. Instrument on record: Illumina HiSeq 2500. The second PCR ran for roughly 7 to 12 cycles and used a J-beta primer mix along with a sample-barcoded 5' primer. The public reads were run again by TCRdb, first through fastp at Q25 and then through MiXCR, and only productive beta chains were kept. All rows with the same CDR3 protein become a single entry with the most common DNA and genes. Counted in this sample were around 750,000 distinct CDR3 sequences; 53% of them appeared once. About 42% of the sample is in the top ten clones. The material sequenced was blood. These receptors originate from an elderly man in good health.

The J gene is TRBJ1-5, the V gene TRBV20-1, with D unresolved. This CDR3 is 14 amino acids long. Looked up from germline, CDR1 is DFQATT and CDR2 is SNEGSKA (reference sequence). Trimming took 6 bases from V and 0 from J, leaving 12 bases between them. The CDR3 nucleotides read TGCAGTGCGCCACATACCCTTAGCAATCAGCCCCAGCATTTT. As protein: CSAPHTLSNQPQHF.

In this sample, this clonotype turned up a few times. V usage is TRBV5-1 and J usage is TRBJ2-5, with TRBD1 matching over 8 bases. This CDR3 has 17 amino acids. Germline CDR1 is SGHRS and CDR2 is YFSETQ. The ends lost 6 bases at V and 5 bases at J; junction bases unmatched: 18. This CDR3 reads CASTFTGGGYLQETQYF. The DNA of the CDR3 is TGCGCCAGCACCTTCACAGGGGGAGGCTACCTCCAGGAGACCCAGTACTTC.

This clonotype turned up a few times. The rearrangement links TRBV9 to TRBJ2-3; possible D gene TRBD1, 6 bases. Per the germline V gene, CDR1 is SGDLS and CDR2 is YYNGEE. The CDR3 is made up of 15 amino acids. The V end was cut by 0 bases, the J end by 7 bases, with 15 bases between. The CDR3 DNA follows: TGTGCCAGCAGCGTAGCGTCCCAGGGGCTCAATACGCAGTATTTT. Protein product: CASSVASQGLNTQYF.

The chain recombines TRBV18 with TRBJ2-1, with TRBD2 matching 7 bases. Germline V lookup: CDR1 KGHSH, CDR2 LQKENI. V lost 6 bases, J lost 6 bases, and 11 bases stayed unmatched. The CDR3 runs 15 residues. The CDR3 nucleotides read TGTGCCAGCTCGTCTGACGGACTAGGAAGCAATGAGCAGTTCTTC. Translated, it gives CASSSDGLGSNEQFF.

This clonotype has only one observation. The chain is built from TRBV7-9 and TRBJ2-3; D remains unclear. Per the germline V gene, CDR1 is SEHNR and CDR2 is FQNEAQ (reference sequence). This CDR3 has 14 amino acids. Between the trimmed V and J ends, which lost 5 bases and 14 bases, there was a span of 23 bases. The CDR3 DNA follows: TGTGCCAGCAGCCCTACCTCCCTAGGCAGATACGCGTATTTT. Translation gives CASSPTSLGRYAYF.

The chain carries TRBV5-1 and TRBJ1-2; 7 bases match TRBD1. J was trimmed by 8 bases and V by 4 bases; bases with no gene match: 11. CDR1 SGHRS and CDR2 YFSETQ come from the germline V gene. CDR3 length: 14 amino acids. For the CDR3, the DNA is TGCGCCAGCAGCCCATCCCTCGACAGGGAAGGCTACACCTTC. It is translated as CASSPSLDREGYTF.

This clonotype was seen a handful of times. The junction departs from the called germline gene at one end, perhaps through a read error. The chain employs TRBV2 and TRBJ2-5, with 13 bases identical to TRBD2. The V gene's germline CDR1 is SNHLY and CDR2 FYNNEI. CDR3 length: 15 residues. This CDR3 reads CASSGTSGIGETQYF. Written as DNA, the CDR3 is TGCGCCAGCAGCGGGACTAGCGGGATTGGAGAGACCCAGTACTTC.

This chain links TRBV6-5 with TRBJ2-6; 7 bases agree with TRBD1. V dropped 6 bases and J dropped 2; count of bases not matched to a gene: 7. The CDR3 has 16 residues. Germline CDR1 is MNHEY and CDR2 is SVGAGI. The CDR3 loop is CASSVTGLAGANVLTF. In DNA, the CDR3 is TGTGCCAGCAGCGTGACAGGGCTTGCTGGGGCCAACGTCCTGACTTTC.

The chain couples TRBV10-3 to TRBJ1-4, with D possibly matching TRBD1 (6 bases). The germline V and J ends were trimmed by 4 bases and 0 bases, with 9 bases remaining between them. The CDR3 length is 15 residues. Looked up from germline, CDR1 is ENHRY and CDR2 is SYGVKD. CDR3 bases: TGTGCCATCAGTGTGGGGACAACAACTAATGAAAAACTGTTTTTT. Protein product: CAISVGTTTNEKLFF.

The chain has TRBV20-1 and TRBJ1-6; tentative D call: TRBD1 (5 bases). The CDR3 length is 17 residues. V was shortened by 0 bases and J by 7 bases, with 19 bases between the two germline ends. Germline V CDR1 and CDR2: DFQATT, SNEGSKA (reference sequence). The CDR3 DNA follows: TGCAGTGCTAGAGATCAGCATCCAGGACAAAGGAATTCACCCCTCCACTTT. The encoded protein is CSARDQHPGQRNSPLHF.

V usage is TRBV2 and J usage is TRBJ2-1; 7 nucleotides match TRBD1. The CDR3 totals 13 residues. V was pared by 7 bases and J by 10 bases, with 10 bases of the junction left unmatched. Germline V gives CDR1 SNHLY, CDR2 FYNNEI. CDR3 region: CASTILRGREQFF. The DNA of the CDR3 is TGTGCCAGCACTATCCTAAGGGGGCGGGAGCAGTTCTTC.

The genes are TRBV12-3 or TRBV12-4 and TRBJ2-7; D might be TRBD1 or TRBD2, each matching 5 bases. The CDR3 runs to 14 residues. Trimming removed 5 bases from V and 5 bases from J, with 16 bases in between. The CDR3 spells CASSRGTSWHEQYF. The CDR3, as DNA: TGTGCCAGCAGTCGAGGGACCAGCTGGCACGAGCAGTACTTC.

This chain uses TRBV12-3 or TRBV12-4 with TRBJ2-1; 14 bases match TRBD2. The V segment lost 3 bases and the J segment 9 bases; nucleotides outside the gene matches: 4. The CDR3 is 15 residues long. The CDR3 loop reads CASSLGLAGESEQFF. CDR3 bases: TGTGCCAGCAGTTTGGGACTAGCGGGAGAGAGTGAGCAGTTCTTC.

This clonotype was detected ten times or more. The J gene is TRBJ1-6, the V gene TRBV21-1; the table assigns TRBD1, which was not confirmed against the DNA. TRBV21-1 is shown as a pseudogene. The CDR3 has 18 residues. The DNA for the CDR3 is TGTGCCAGCAGACCAGGGGACCAGGGGTACGGCTATAATTCACCCCTCCACTTT. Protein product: CASRPGDQGYGYNSPLHF.

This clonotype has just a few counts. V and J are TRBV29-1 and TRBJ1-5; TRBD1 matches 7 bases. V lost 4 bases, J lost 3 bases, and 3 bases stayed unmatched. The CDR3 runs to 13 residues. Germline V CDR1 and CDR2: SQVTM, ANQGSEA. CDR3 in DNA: TGCAGCGTTGCCGACAGGGCCAATCAGCCCCAGCATTTT. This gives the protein CSVADRANQPQHF. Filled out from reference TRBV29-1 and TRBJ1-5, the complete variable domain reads SAVISQKPSRDICQRGTSLTIQCQVDSQVTMMFWYRQQPGQSLTLIATANQGSEATYESGFVIDKFPISRPNLTFSTLTVSNMSPEDSSIYLCSVADRANQPQHFGDGTRLSIL.

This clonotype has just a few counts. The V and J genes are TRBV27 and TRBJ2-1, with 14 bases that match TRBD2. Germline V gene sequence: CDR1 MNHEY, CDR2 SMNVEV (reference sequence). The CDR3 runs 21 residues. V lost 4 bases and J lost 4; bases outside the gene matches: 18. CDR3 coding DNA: TGTGCCAGCAGTTACCTAAGACAGGGACTAGCGGGAGTACTTAGATACAATGAGCAGTTCTTC. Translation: CASSYLRQGLAGVLRYNEQFF.

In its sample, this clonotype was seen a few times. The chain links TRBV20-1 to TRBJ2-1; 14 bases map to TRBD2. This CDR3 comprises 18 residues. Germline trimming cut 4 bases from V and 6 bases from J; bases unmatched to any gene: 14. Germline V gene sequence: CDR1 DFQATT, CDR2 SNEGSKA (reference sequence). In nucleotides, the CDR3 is TGCAGTGCTATACGACTAGCGGGAGGGCATGCTACCTTCAATGAGCAGTTCTTC. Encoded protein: CSAIRLAGGHATFNEQFF.

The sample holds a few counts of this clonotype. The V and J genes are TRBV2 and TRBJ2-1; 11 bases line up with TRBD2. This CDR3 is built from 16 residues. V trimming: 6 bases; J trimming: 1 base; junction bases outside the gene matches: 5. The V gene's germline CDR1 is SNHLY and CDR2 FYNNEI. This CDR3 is CASRRGTSGSYNEQFF. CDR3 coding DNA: TGTGCCAGCAGGAGAGGGACTAGCGGTTCCTACAATGAGCAGTTCTTC.

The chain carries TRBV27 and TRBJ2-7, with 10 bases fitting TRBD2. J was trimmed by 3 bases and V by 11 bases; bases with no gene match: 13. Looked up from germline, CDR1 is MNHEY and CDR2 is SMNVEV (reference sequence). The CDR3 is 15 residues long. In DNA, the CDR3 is TGTGCCGCTGGAAGACTAGCGGGTAATCACTACGAGCAGTACTTC. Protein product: CAAGRLAGNHYEQYF.

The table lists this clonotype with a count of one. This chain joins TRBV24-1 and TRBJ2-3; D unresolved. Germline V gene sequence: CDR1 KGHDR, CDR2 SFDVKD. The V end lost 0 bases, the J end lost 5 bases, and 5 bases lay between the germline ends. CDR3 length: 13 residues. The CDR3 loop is CATSDLFRDTQYF. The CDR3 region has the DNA TGTGCCACCAGTGATTTGTTCCGAGATACGCAGTATTTT.

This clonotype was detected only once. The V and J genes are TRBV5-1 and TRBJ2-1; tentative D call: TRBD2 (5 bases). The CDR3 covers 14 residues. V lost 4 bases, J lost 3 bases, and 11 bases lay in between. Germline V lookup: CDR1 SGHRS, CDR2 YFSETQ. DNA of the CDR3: TGCGCCAGCAGCCCTGGCGGGCTCTACAATGAGCAGTTCTTC. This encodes CASSPGGLYNEQFF.

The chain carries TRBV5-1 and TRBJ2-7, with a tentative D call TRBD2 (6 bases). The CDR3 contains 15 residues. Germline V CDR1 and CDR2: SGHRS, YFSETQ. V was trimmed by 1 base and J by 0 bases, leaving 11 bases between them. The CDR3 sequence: CASSLSGLSSYEQYF. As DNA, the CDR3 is TGCGCCAGCAGCTTGAGCGGGTTGAGCTCCTACGAGCAGTACTTC.

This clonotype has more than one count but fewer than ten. The CDR3 DNA sequence: TGTGCCAGCAGCTTACGGAGCGGGATCGAGACCCAGTACTTC. It yields the protein CASSLRSGIETQYF. This chain uses TRBV7-9 with TRBJ2-5, with TRBD2 matching 7 bases. The CDR3 extends over 14 amino acids. The germline CDR1 and CDR2 sequences are SEHNR and FQNEAQ (reference sequence). V lost 2 bases and J lost 5; bases outside the gene matches: 5.

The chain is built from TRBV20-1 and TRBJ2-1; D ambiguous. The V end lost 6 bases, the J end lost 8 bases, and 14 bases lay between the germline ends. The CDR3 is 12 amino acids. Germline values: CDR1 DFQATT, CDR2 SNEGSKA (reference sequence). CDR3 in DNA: TGCAGTGCCAGGAGAGTCCGGGATGAGCAGTTCTTC. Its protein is CSARRVRDEQFF.

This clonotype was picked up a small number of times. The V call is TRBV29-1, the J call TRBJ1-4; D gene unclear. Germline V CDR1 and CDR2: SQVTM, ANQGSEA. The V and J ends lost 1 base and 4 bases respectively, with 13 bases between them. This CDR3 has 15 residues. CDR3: CSVEVSGSVNEKLFF. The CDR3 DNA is TGCAGCGTTGAAGTATCTGGCTCCGTTAATGAAAAACTGTTTTTT. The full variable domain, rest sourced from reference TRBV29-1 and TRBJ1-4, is SAVISQKPSRDICQRGTSLTIQCQVDSQVTMMFWYRQQPGQSLTLIATANQGSEATYESGFVIDKFPISRPNLTFSTLTVSNMSPEDSSIYLCSVEVSGSVNEKLFFGSGTQLSVL.

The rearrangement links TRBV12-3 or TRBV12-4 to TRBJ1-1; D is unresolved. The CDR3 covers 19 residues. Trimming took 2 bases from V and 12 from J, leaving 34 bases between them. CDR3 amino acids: CASSLRNWARSNSELNTFF. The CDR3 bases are TGTGCCAGCAGTTTACGCAACTGGGCGCGTTCAAATTCTGAATTGAATACTTTCTTT.

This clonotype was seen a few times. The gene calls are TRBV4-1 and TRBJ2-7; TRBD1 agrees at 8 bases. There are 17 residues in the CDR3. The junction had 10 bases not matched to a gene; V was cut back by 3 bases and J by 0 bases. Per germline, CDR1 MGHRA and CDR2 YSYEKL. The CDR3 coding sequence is TGCGCCAGCAGCCATCCCGACCGGACAGGGAACTCCTACGAGCAGTACTTC. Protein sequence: CASSHPDRTGNSYEQYF.

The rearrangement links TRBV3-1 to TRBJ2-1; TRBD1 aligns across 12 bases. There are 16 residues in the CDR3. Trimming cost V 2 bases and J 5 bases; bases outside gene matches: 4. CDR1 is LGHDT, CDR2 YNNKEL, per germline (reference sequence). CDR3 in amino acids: CASSQRDRGRNNEQFF. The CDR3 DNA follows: TGTGCCAGCAGCCAAAGGGACAGGGGGCGGAACAATGAGCAGTTCTTC.

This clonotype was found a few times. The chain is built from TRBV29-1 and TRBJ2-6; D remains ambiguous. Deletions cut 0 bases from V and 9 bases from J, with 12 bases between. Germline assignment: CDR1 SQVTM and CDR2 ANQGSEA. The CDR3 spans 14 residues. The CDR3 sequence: CSVEDPPGRNVLTF. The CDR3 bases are TGCAGCGTTGAAGATCCCCCTGGTCGCAACGTCCTGACTTTC.

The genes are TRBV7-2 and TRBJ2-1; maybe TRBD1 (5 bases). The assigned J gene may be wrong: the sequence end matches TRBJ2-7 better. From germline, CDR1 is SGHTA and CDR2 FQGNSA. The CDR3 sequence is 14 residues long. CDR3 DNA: TGTGCCAGCCCCCCCGCAGGGTCCTACAATGAGCAGTACTTC. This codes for CASPPAGSYNEQYF.

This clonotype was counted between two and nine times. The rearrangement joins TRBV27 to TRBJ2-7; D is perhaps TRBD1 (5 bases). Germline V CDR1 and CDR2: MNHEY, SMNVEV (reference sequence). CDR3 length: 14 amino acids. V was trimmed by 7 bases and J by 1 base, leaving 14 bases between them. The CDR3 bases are TGTGCCAGCAAAAGCATGGGGCAGTCCTACGAGCAGTACTTC. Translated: CASKSMGQSYEQYF.